Sequencing of this T cell receptor (beta chain) was carried out in a study of OX40 agonist ivuxolimab in advanced cancers. Germline V gene lookup returns CDR1 SGHVS and CDR2 FNYEAQ. The V gene lost 1 base and the J gene lost 5 bases, with 7 bases spanning the gap. There are 13 residues in the CDR3. Patients were excluded for autoimmune disease history or systemic immunosuppression. Peripheral blood came from all dose cohorts at three timepoints. Here immunoSEQ multiplex PCR was the method, and the copy in TCRdb shows in-frame clones only, minus some. This table holds 65,000 to 90,000 clones, 80% to 90% found once.

This sequence originates from an adult with an advanced solid tumor such as melanoma, head and neck, liver or kidney cancer. Sequences were derived from CD4+ or CD8+ T cells sorted from blood, sampled in a trial of the OX40 agonist ivuxolimab. The rearrangement links TRBV7-6 to TRBJ2-3; D not resolved. The CDR3 nucleotides read TGTGCCAGCAGCTTAGTTTCCCAAGATACGCAGTATTTT. It translates to CASSLVSQDTQYF.